This T cell receptor beta chain was found in a study of T cell clonality in common variable immunodeficiency. There are many counts of this clone. Its antigen is currently unknown. The DNA ends 3 residues before the CDR3 does, and the rest of the CDR3 is filled in from the germline J gene. The repertoire was sequenced with immunoSEQ multiplex PCR; TCRdb's copy has only in-frame clones and lacks some. The specimen has 25,000 to 35,000 clones, none found just once. The germline V gene has CDR1 SQVTM and CDR2 ANQGSEA. The V end was cut by 7 bases, the J end by 5 bases, with 15 bases between. This CDR3 is built from 13 residues. Notes on the study in general: Reportedly, TCR beta sequences from common variable immunodeficiency showed fewer deletions and N-nucleotide insertions.

Sequenced: peripheral blood mononuclear cells. The receptor comes from a human donor with common variable immunodeficiency. The V call is TRBV29-1, the J call TRBJ2-1; perhaps TRBD2 as D (6 bases). The sequenced CDR3 bases are TGCAGCGCTCGTAGCGGAGCCAACAATGAG. It translates to CSARSGANNE. The whole CDR3 reads CSARSGANNEQFF.